These 8 T cell receptor beta chains came from one sample sequenced in a study of T cell responses to AZD1222 COVID-19 vaccine. TCRdb keeps only in-frame clones here, not all; method: immunoSEQ multiplex PCR. The sample carries roughly 160,000 clones, 91% recorded once. Sequenced material: peripheral blood, taken on day 0 of AZD1222 vaccination. The receptors come from an adult in good health.

The chain is built from TRBV5-4 and TRBJ2-3; D is uncertain. V dropped 4 bases and J dropped 1 base, with 16 bases sitting between them. Germline assignment: CDR1 SGHNT and CDR2 YYREEE (reference sequence). The CDR3 runs 16 residues. The CDR3 bases are TGTGCCAGCAGCGATGCGAAGGCCCGGGGCACAGATACGCAGTATTTT. This gives the protein CASSDAKARGTDTQYF.

The rearrangement joins TRBV9 to TRBJ1-1, with D possibly being TRBD1 (6 bases). This CDR3 region has 15 residues. The germline CDR1 and CDR2 sequences are SGDLS and YYNGEE. Trimming removed 3 bases from V and 5 bases from J, with 17 bases in between. The CDR3 loop is CASSGRQDQGTEAFF. Here the CDR3 DNA reads TGTGCCAGCAGCGGACGACAGGACCAGGGGACTGAAGCTTTCTTT.

The chain couples TRBV5-1 to TRBJ1-1; TRBD1 might be the D (6 bases). The germline V and J ends were trimmed by 1 base and 3 bases, with 13 bases remaining between them. CDR1 and CDR2 from the germline V gene are SGHRS and YFSETQ. This CDR3 contains 15 residues. CDR3 sequence: CASSLFWGADTEAFF. As DNA, the CDR3 is TGCGCCAGCAGCTTGTTCTGGGGGGCGGACACTGAAGCTTTCTTT.

This rearrangement joins TRBV29-1 to TRBJ1-4; TRBD1 matches at 7 bases. Per germline, CDR1 SQVTM and CDR2 ANQGSEA. This CDR3 comprises 13 residues. The V segment lost 7 bases and the J segment 7 bases; nucleotides outside the gene matches: 9. The CDR3 loop is CSGTGVEGEKLFF. CDR3 nucleotide sequence: TGCAGCGGAACAGGGGTTGAAGGTGAAAAACTGTTTTTT. Combining the CDR3 with reference TRBV29-1 and TRBJ1-4 gives the whole variable domain SAVISQKPSRDICQRGTSLTIQCQVDSQVTMMFWYRQQPGQSLTLIATANQGSEATYESGFVIDKFPISRPNLTFSTLTVSNMSPEDSSIYLCSGTGVEGEKLFFGSGTQLSVL.

The chain combines TRBV6-6 with TRBJ2-1; D ambiguous. V lost 6 bases and J lost 7, with 7 bases in between. Germline V gives CDR1 MNHNY, CDR2 SVGAGI (reference sequence). The CDR3 is 11 residues long. CDR3 DNA sequence: TGTGCCAGCAGCCGTGATAATGAGCAGTTCTTC. This translates into CASSRDNEQFF.

This clone turned up a few times. The genes are TRBV7-2 and TRBJ1-5; D not certain. The CDR3 extends over 13 amino acids. V lost 3 bases, J lost 6 bases, and 9 bases lay in between. Looked up from germline, CDR1 is SGHTA and CDR2 is FQGNSA. CDR3 sequence: CASSFGAIQPQHF. Here the CDR3 DNA reads TGTGCCAGCAGCTTTGGAGCAATTCAGCCCCAGCATTTT. Full variable domain (remainder filled in from reference TRBV7-2 and TRBJ1-5): GAGVSQSPSNKVTEKGKDVELRCDPISGHTALYWYRQSLGQGLEFLIYFQGNSAPDKSGLPSDRFSAERTGGSVSTLTIQRTQQEDSAVYLCASSFGAIQPQHFGDGTRLSIL.

This chain uses TRBV5-4 with TRBJ1-1, with TRBD1 as a possible D gene (5 bases). The CDR3 has 14 amino acids. V was clipped by 4 bases and J by 8 bases, with 18 bases between them. Germline V lookup: CDR1 SGHNT, CDR2 YYREEE (reference sequence). CDR3 protein: CASSIGGSTPEAFF. The CDR3 DNA sequence: TGTGCCAGCAGCATCGGGGGTAGTACCCCCGAAGCTTTCTTT.

V gene TRBV4-3 combines with J gene TRBJ1-6, with 11 nucleotides matching TRBD1. V gave up 5 bases and J gave up 0 bases; unmatched junction bases: 6. The CDR3 sequence is 18 residues long. The V gene's germline CDR1 is LGHNA and CDR2 YSLEER. The CDR3 coding sequence is TGCGCCAGCAGCGACCGGGACAGGGGGAGCTCCTATAATTCACCCCTCCACTTT. Translating gives CASSDRDRGSSYNSPLHF.